This T cell receptor (beta chain) was profiled in a study of T cells after yellow fever vaccination (dated by TCRdb to between 2018 and 2020). For context, the study as a whole: Staining for CD3, CD45RA, CCR7 and CD95 was used to sort memory subsets (EM, EMRA, CM and Tscm) on a BD FACS Aria III. Blood samples were taken at several timepoints before and after primary and secondary immunization, and bulk PBMC replicates and cell subsets were isolated. Memory subsets were sorted on days 0, 15 and 45 and at 18 months following primary vaccination, and on days 0, 15 and 45 following the 30-year booster. The cohort comprised two healthy male donors, one aged 18 to 30 and one aged 30 to 40 years. To follow T-cell clones before and after primary and booster YFV17D yellow fever vaccination, bulk TCR alpha and beta repertoires were sequenced over time. Libraries from fractions with low cell numbers were prepared with the SMART-Seq v4 Ultra Low Input RNA kit.

Overall results and qualifications from the work: On day 0, almost all vaccine-responding clonotypes were below detection in the sorted memory subsets. After the booster, most of the clones that had expanded following primary vaccination were detected again (about 95% of CD4 and around 90% of CD8), which suggests that memory was broadly maintained. Because only two donors were included in the study, the extent to which the findings can be generalized is limited. The secondary T-cell response was weaker than the primary response but faster, peaking on day 5 instead of day 15. A small share of clonotypes was detected in both CD4 and CD8 compartments, with the overlap likely arising from convergent recombination. FACS-sorted repertoires could contain abundant contaminating clonotypes from the bulk population, so computational filtering was required.

Reading the label with the study, this specimen's treatment or condition is: live attenuated yellow fever vaccine strain. PBMCs were isolated from peripheral blood using a standard Ficoll-Paque protocol. The RNeasy Micro Kit was used to extract RNA from sorted memory subsets. Taken from cysteine to phenylalanine, the CDR3 has 14 residues. This entry keeps only the CDR3 DNA: 42 bases, framed from base 1. The germline V gene (reference sequence) specifies LNHNV as CDR1 and YYDKDF as CDR2. V drops 6 bases and J drops 7 bases, leaving 19 bases in between. Sequencing was carried out with an Illumina NovaSeq 6000. TCR cDNA was synthesized by 5'RACE template switching, through which a universal primer site and unique molecular identifiers were introduced. Priming for cDNA synthesis came from both the TCR alpha and TCR beta constant segments. Library amplification used two PCR steps, and the second PCR step added sample barcodes and sequencing adapters. Sequencing of libraries was performed on Illumina HiSeq 2500 (2x100 bp) or NovaSeq (2x150 bp). Turning to the authors' computational methods: MIGEC was used to demultiplex reads and collapse the reads into UMI consensus sequences, and MiXCR was used for V(D)J alignment. Clonotypes responding to the vaccine were identified with edgeR on replicate PBMC samples, with the criteria of FDR below 0.01 and a log2 fold change above 5 up to day 15. Each bulk clonotype received a CD4 or CD8 identity based on whether the sequenced CD4 or CD8 repertoire contained that clonotype at higher abundance. To estimate how each clone was distributed across memory phenotypes, clonotype frequencies in memory subsets were weighted by FACS-sorted cell numbers. The raw public reads went through TCRdb reprocessing: fastp at Q25, MiXCR clone calling, in-frame beta chains kept. Entries that share a CDR3 protein sequence are merged under the most common genes and DNA. The V and J calls were not made by the authors but by TCRdb's processing. Present in this sample are 25,000 or so distinct CDR3 sequences, 4% to 5% of which were seen just once. In total, the top ten clones hold about 39% of the sample.

This clonotype was counted at least ten times. No clone much larger than this one lies a single base away; base qualities are absent. Material: PBMCs, either bulk or a sorted T-cell subset (CD4+, CD8+, memory, or dextramer-sorted; not recorded which), obtained on the day of the yellow fever booster vaccination. The rearrangement joined TRBV15 to TRBJ2-7, with the D assignment possibly TRBD1 or TRBD2, given 5 matching bases for each. This TCR derives from a man younger than 30 who received the YFV17D yellow fever vaccine. Here is the DNA: TGTGCCACCAGGCCGGGCCTACTAGGACAAGAGCAGTACTTC. Its translation reads: CATRPGLLGQEQYF.